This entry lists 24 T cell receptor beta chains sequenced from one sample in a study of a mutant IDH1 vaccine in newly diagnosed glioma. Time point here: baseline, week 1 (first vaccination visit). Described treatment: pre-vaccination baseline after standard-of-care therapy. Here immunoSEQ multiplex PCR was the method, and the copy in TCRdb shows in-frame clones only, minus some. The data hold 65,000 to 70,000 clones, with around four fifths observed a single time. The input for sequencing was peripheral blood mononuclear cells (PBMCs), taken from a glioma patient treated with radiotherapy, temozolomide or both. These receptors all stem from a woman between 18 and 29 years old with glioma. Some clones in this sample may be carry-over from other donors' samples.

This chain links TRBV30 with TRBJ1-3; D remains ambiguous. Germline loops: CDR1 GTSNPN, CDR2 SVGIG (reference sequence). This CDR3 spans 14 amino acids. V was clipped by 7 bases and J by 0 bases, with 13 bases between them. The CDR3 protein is CASPKAGSGNTIYF. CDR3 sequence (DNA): TGTGCCTCTCCAAAGGCCGGCTCTGGAAACACCATATATTTT.

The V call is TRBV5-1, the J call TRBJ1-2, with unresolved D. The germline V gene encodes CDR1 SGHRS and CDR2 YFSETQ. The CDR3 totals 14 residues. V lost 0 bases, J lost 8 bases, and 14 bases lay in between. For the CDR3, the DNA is TGCGCCAGCAGCTTGGGTTGGCAGCCGAGGGGCTACACCTTC. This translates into CASSLGWQPRGYTF. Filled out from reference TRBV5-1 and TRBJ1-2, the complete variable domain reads KAGVTQTPRYLIKTRGQQVTLSCSPISGHRSVSWYQQTPGQGLQFLFEYFSETQRNKGNFPGRFSGRQFSNSRSEMNVSTLELGDSALYLCASSLGWQPRGYTFGSGTRLTVV.

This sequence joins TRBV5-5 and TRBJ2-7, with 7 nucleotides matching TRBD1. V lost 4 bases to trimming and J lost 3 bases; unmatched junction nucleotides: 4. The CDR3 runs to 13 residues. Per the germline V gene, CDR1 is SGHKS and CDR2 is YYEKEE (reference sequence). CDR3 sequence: CASSPTGHYEQYF. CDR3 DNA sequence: TGTGCCAGCAGCCCGACAGGGCACTACGAGCAGTACTTC.

Written as DNA, the CDR3 is TGTGCCAGCAGCGTTGATGGAAACACCATATATTTT. Translating it yields CASSVDGNTIYF. The chain employs TRBV7-9 and TRBJ1-3; the D is unclear. CDR1 SEHNR and CDR2 FQNEAQ come from the germline V gene (reference sequence). V lost 5 bases to trimming and J lost 3 bases, with 5 bases between them. The CDR3 length is 12 residues.

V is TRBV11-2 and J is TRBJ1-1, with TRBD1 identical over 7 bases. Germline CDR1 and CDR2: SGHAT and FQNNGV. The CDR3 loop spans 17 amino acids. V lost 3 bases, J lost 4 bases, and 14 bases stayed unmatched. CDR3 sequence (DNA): TGTGCCAGCAGCTTCAGCCCCAGGGGGGGGTTGAGCACTGAAGCTTTCTTT. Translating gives CASSFSPRGGLSTEAFF.

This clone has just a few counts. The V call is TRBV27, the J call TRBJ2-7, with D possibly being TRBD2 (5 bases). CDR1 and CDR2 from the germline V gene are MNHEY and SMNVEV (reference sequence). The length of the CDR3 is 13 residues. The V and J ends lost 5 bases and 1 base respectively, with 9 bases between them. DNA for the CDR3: TGTGCCAGCAGTCCCGGGATTTCCTACGAGCAGTACTTC. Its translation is CASSPGISYEQYF.

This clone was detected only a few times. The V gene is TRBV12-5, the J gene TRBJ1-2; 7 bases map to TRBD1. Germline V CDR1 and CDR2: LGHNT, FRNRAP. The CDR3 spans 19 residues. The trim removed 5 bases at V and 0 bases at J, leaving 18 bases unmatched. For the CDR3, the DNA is TGTGCTAGTGGTCTCCCCCAATTCGGGACAGCCTTAGCTAACTATGGCTACACCTTC. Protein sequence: CASGLPQFGTALANYGYTF.

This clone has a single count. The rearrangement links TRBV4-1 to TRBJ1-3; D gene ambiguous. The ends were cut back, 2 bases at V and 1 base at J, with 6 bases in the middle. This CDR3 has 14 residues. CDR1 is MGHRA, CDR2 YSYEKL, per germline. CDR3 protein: CASSQPGSGNTIYF. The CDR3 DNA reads TGCGCCAGCAGCCAACCCGGTTCTGGAAACACCATATATTTT.

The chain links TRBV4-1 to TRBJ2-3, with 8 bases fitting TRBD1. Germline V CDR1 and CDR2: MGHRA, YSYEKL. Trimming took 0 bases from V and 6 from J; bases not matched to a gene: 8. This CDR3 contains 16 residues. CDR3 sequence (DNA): TGCGCCAGCAGCCAAGAGGAAAGGACAGGGTCCGATACGCAGTATTTT. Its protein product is CASSQEERTGSDTQYF.

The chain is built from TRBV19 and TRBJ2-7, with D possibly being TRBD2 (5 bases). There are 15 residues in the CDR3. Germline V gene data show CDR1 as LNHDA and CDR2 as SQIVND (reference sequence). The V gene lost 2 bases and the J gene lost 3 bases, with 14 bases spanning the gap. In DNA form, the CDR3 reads TGTGCCAGTAGTATATACCCCTCCACTAGCTACGAGCAGTACTTC. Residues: CASSIYPSTSYEQYF.

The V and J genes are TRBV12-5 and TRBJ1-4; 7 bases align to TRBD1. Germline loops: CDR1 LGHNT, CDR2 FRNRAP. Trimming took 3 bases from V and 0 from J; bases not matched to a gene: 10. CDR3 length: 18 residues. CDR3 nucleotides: TGTGCTAGTGGTTTCATACCGGGACAGATGGCAACTAATGAAAAACTGTTTTTT. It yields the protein CASGFIPGQMATNEKLFF.

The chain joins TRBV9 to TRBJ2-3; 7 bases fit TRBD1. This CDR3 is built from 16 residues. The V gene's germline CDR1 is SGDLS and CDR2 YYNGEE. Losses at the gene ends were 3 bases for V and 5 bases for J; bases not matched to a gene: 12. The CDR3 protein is CASSATWTGIRDTQYF. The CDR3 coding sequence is TGTGCCAGCAGCGCCACGTGGACAGGAATAAGAGATACGCAGTATTTT.

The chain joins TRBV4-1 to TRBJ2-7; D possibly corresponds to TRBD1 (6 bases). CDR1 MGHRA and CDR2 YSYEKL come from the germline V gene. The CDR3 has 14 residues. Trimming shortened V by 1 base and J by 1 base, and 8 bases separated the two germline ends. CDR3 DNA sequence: TGCGCCAGCAGCCAAGGGGACATGTCCTACGAGCAGTACTTC. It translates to CASSQGDMSYEQYF.

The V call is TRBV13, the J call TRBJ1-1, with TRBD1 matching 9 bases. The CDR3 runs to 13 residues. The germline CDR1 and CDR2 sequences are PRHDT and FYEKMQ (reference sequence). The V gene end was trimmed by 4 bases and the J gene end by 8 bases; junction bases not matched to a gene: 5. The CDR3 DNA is TGTGCCAGCAGCTATACAGGGGGCGGGGAAGCTTTCTTT. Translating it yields CASSYTGGGEAFF.

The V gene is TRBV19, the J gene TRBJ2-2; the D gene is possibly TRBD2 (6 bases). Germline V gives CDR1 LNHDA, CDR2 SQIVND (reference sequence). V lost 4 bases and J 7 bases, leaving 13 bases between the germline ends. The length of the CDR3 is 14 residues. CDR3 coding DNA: TGTGCCAGTAGTAAACCGGGGGTGCTCGGGGAGCTGTTTTTT. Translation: CASSKPGVLGELFF. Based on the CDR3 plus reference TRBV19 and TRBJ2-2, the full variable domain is DGGITQSPKYLFRKEGQNVTLSCEQNLNHDAMYWYRQDPGQGLRLIYYSQIVNDFQKGDIAEGYSVSREKKESFPLTVTSAQKNPTAFYLCASSKPGVLGELFFGEGSRLTVL.

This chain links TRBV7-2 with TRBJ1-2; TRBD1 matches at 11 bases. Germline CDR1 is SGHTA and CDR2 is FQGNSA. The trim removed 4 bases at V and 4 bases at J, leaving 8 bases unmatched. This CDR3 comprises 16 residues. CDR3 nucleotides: TGTGCCAGCAGCTCCTACCTAGGGACAGGGGGCTATGGCTACACCTTC. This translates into CASSSYLGTGGYGYTF.

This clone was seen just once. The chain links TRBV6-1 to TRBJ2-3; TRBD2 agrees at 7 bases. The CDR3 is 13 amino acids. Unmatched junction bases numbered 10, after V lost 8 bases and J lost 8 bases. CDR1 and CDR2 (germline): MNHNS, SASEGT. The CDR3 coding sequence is TGTGCCAGCGCTTCGGGGGGTGCAAGTACGCAGTATTTT. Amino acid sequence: CASASGGASTQYF.

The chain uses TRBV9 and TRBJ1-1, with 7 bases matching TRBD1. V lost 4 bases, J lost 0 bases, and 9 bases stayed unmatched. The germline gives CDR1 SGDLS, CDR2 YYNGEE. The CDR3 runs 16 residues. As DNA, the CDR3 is TGTGCCAGCAGCACAGACAGGGAAATGATGAACACTGAAGCTTTCTTT. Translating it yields CASSTDREMMNTEAFF.

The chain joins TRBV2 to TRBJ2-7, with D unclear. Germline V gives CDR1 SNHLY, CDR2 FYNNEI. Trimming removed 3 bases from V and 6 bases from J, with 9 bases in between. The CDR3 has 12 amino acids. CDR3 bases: TGTGCCAGCAGTGAGATCGTTCGCGAGCAGTACTTC. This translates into CASSEIVREQYF.

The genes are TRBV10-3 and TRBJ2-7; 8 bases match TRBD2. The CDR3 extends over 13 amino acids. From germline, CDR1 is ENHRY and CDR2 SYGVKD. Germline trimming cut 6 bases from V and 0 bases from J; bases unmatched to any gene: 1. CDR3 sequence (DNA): TGTGCCATCAGCAGCGGGAGCTCCTACGAGCAGTACTTC. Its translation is CAISSGSSYEQYF.

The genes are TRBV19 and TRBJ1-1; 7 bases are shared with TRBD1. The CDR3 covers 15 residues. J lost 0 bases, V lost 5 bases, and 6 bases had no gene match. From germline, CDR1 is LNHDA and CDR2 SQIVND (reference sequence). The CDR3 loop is CASSPSGGLNTEAFF. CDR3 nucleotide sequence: TGTGCCAGTAGTCCCTCAGGGGGACTGAACACTGAAGCTTTCTTT.

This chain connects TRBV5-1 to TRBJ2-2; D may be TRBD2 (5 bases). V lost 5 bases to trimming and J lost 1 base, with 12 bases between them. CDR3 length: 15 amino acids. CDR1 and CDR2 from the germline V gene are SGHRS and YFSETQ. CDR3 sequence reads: CASRRVSWNTGELFF. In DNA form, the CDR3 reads TGCGCCAGCAGGCGGGTTAGCTGGAACACCGGGGAGCTGTTTTTT.

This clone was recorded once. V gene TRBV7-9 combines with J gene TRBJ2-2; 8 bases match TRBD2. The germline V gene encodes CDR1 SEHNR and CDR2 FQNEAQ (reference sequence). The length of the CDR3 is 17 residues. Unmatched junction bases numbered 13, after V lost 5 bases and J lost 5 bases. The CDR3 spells CASSPSTSGRGTGELFF. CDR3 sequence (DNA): TGTGCCAGCAGCCCATCCACGAGCGGGAGAGGGACCGGGGAGCTGTTTTTT.

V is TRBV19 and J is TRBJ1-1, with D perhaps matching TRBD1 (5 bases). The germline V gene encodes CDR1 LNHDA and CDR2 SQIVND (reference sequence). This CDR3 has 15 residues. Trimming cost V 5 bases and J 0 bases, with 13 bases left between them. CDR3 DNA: TGTGCCAGTAGTTCAACCCCCAGGGTGAACACTGAAGCTTTCTTT. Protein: CASSSTPRVNTEAFF.